This T cell receptor beta chain was found in a study of OX40 agonist ivuxolimab in advanced cancers. Generated by immunoSEQ multiplex PCR, the TCRdb table keeps only in-frame clones and is missing some. The sample holds fewer than 90,000 clones, about 90% seen once. This CDR3 has 14 residues. Trimming removed 5 bases at V and 10 bases at J, with 20 bases between. Per germline, CDR1 LGHNA and CDR2 YNFKEQ. The J gene is TRBJ1-1, the V gene TRBV4-2; D is perhaps TRBD1 (6 bases). Here the sequenced sample was CD4+ or CD8+ T cells sorted from blood, taken in a trial of the OX40 agonist ivuxolimab. The TCR was taken from an adult with an advanced solid tumor such as melanoma, head and neck, liver or kidney cancer. The CDR3 nucleotides read TGTGCCAGCAGCACCGAGGCGGGGGCGAGGGGAGCTTTCTTT. This encodes CASSTEAGARGAFF.